These 30 T cell receptor beta chains share one sample of origin, sequenced in a study of patients and donors after allogeneic stem cell transplantation. TCRdb redid the calling of the RT-PCR reads with MiXCR, one entry per CDR3 protein. The table shows about 410,000 distinct CDR3 sequences, with roughly 17% occurring only once. Sequenced input: blood, either unsorted or a sorted T cell fraction (not recorded which). The receptors were gathered from a human donor who was either an allogeneic HSCT recipient or a stem cell or donor lymphocyte infusion donor (not recorded which). It is not recorded whose cells these are; they may come from a transplant donor.

This clonotype was detected ten times or more. This chain links TRBV5-1 with TRBJ2-1; TRBD1 is a possible D gene (6 bases). V gave up 4 bases and J gave up 5 bases, with 13 bases separating them. CDR1 and CDR2 (germline): SGHRS, YFSETQ. This CDR3 has 14 residues. DNA of the CDR3: TGCGCCAGCAGCGCTATACAGGGAAACAATGAGCAGTTCTTC. Translating gives CASSAIQGNNEQFF.

The table lists this clonotype with a few counts. The chain combines TRBV4-3 with TRBJ2-2; D is perhaps TRBD2 (6 bases). This CDR3 region has 15 residues. In germline, CDR1 is LGHNA, CDR2 YSLEER. Trimming cost V 0 bases and J 5 bases, with 10 bases left between them. CDR3 sequence (DNA): TGCGCCAGCAGCCAAGAGGCAGGGAGGACCGGGGAGCTGTTTTTT. It yields the protein CASSQEAGRTGELFF.

A few counts support this clonotype. The chain has TRBV29-1 and TRBJ2-1, with D uncertain. This CDR3 contains 15 residues. Trimming removed 4 bases from V and 1 base from J, with 14 bases in between. Germline V CDR1 and CDR2: SQVTM, ANQGSEA. The CDR3 DNA sequence: TGCAGCGTTGTTAATTCGGGCATGTCCTACAATGAGCAGTTCTTC. It yields the protein CSVVNSGMSYNEQFF.

This clonotype was detected only a few times. The CDR3 reads CASSRDGTTGIYEQYF. In DNA form, the CDR3 reads TGTGCCAGCAGTCGGGACGGCACTACAGGCATCTACGAGCAGTACTTC. The chain uses TRBV3-1 and TRBJ2-7; D is perhaps TRBD1 or TRBD2 (5 bases each). Germline loops: CDR1 LGHDT, CDR2 YNNKEL (reference sequence). V was pared by 6 bases and J by 3 bases, with 21 bases between. The CDR3 spans 16 residues.

The V gene is TRBV7-4, the J gene TRBJ1-1; D call uncertain. Trimming removed 1 base from V and 4 bases from J, with 10 bases in between. The CDR3 is made up of 14 amino acids. Germline V lookup: CDR1 SGHVT, CDR2 SQSDAQ. CDR3 protein: CASSLVPQCTEAFF. In DNA, the CDR3 is TGTGCCAGCAGCTTAGTCCCGCAGTGCACTGAAGCTTTCTTT.

This chain connects TRBV28 to TRBJ2-7; a weak D match, TRBD2 (6 bases). Germline lookup yields CDR1 MDHEN and CDR2 SYDVKM. The CDR3 covers 15 residues. V was cut by 2 bases and J by 4 bases, with 15 bases left in between. CDR3 bases: TGTGCCAGCAGTTTAAGGACGCGGGGCCAATACGAGCAGTACTTC. Its protein is CASSLRTRGQYEQYF.

This chain links TRBV5-6 with TRBJ2-1; the D is unclear. Germline V lookup: CDR1 SGHDT, CDR2 YYEEEE. The V gene lost 5 bases and the J gene lost 3 bases, with 9 bases spanning the gap. The CDR3 consists of 13 residues. The CDR3 region is CASSPRLYNEQFF. The CDR3 region has the DNA TGTGCCAGCAGTCCCAGACTCTACAATGAGCAGTTCTTC.

This clonotype has just a few counts. J is TRBJ2-1 and V is TRBV9; tentatively, D is TRBD2 (6 bases). V lost 1 base and J 6 bases, leaving 20 bases between the germline ends. The CDR3 totals 17 residues. Germline V gene sequence: CDR1 SGDLS, CDR2 YYNGEE. CDR3 DNA: TGTGCCAGCAGCGTAAGCGGTAACCGGGGAGGCGGCAATGAGCAGTTCTTC. It encodes CASSVSGNRGGGNEQFF.

The CDR3 region is CAWWTGGAVDTQYF. The CDR3 DNA reads TGTGCCTGGTGGACAGGGGGCGCGGTAGATACGCAGTATTTT. The genes are TRBV30 and TRBJ2-3; 11 bases match TRBD1. V lost 5 bases, J lost 5 bases, and 6 bases stayed unmatched. CDR3 length: 14 residues. Germline V gene sequence: CDR1 GTSNPN, CDR2 SVGIG (reference sequence).

This clonotype appeared a few times. The chain links TRBV5-5 to TRBJ2-7; maybe TRBD2 (7 bases). CDR3 size: 14 residues. Germline V gene data show CDR1 as SGHKS and CDR2 as YYEKEE (reference sequence). The germline V and J ends were trimmed by 2 bases and 5 bases, with 14 bases remaining between them. CDR3 coding DNA: TGTGCCAGCAGCTTATGGGAGGGGGTAGACGAGCAGTACTTC. Encoded protein: CASSLWEGVDEQYF.

This clonotype was observed many times. Here the CDR3 reads CASSRTSTDTQYF. DNA for the CDR3: TGCGCCAGCAGCCGGACTAGCACAGATACGCAGTATTTT. This rearrangement joins TRBV5-1 to TRBJ2-3; D may be TRBD2 (5 bases). The CDR3 is 13 residues long. Trimming took 4 bases from V and 0 from J, leaving 6 bases between them. CDR1 SGHRS and CDR2 YFSETQ come from the germline V gene.

This clonotype was detected only a few times. The rearrangement joins TRBV10-3 to TRBJ2-7; TRBD1 agrees at 7 bases. The CDR3 covers 15 residues. V lost 2 bases and J lost 5; bases outside the gene matches: 9. The germline V gene has CDR1 ENHRY and CDR2 SYGVKD. CDR3 in amino acids: CAISELGQAPNEQYF. DNA of the CDR3: TGTGCCATCAGTGAGCTAGGACAGGCCCCCAACGAGCAGTACTTC.

The rearrangement links TRBV20-1 to TRBJ1-1; TRBD1 might be the D (5 bases). V was clipped by 1 base and J by 4 bases, with 10 bases between them. The CDR3 has 13 amino acids. Per the germline V gene, CDR1 is DFQATT and CDR2 is SNEGSKA (reference sequence). CDR3 DNA: TGCAGTGCTAGAGGTTCCAGGGCCACTGAAGCTTTCTTT. Its protein product is CSARGSRATEAFF.

This clonotype was picked up many times. J is TRBJ2-1 and V is TRBV5-1; the D is unclear. V was trimmed by 3 bases and J by 2 bases, leaving 15 bases between them. CDR1 and CDR2 (germline): SGHRS, YFSETQ. The CDR3 spans 16 residues. CDR3 loop: CASSSLSRAPYNEQFF. The CDR3 DNA follows: TGCGCCAGCAGCTCCCTAAGTAGGGCGCCCTACAATGAGCAGTTCTTC.

This clonotype has a count of ten or more. J is TRBJ1-1 and V is TRBV18, with 9 positions matching TRBD1. The J segment lost 3 bases and the V segment lost 3 bases, leaving 2 bases of the junction unmatched. CDR3 size: 14 residues. From germline, CDR1 is KGHSH and CDR2 LQKENI. The CDR3 reads CASSPNRGHTEAFF. The DNA of the CDR3 is TGTGCCAGCTCACCGAACAGGGGGCACACTGAAGCTTTCTTT.

The chain combines TRBV24-1 with TRBJ2-7, with TRBD1 matching over 7 bases. The CDR3 consists of 12 residues. CDR1 is KGHDR and CDR2 is SFDVKD in the germline V gene. With V trimmed by 9 bases and J by 6 bases, 7 bases remained unmatched. The CDR3 DNA sequence: TGTGCCACCGCCGACAGGGATGGCGAGCAGTACTTC. This gives the protein CATADRDGEQYF.

This chain joins TRBV14 and TRBJ2-5; D may be TRBD2 (5 bases). CDR3 size: 16 residues. Germline V gene sequence: CDR1 SGHDN, CDR2 FVKESK. Trimming left V 1 base short and J 5 bases short, with 17 bases between. CDR3 bases: TGTGCCAGCAGCCAAGTGGGTACCCGGAGGAGGGAGACCCAGTACTTC. Residues: CASSQVGTRRRETQYF.

This clonotype has more than one count but fewer than ten. The J gene is TRBJ1-2, the V gene TRBV10-3, with D possibly matching TRBD1 (6 bases). The CDR3 runs 14 residues. Per germline, CDR1 ENHRY and CDR2 SYGVKD. The V end was cut by 2 bases, the J end by 4 bases, with 11 bases between. CDR3 nucleotide sequence: TGTGCCATCAGTGAGCTCGACAGGATCTATGGCTACACCTTC. The encoded protein is CAISELDRIYGYTF.

CDR3 loop: CASSYWTRDTEAFF. For the CDR3, the DNA is TGTGCCAGCAGTTACTGGACAAGGGACACTGAAGCTTTCTTT. The chain carries TRBV6-2 or TRBV6-3 and TRBJ1-1; D is perhaps TRBD1 (5 bases). The CDR3 runs 14 residues. V was trimmed by 1 base and J by 3 bases, leaving 9 bases between them. Germline lookup yields CDR1 MNHEY and CDR2 SVGEGT.

V and J are TRBV15 and TRBJ2-7, with TRBD1 as a possible D gene (7 bases). Germline-derived CDR1 and CDR2 are LNHNV and YYDKDF (reference sequence). The CDR3 is 12 residues long. V dropped 10 bases and J dropped 3 bases, with 13 bases sitting between them. The CDR3 DNA is TGTGCCATCGGGACAGCGGGCTACGAGCAGTACTTC. Its protein product is CAIGTAGYEQYF. Full variable domain (missing parts from reference TRBV15 and TRBJ2-7): DAMVIQNPRYQVTQFGKPVTLSCSQTLNHNVMYWYQQKSSQAPKLLFHYYDKDFNNEADTPDNFQSRRPNTSFCFLDIRSPGLGDTAMYLCAIGTAGYEQYFGPGTRLTVT.

This clonotype was counted a few times. This may be a read error: a much more frequent sequence differs by one nucleotide. The rearrangement joins TRBV11-3 to TRBJ1-1, with D possibly being TRBD1 (6 bases). The CDR3 has 13 residues. CDR1 SGHNT and CDR2 YENEEA come from the germline V gene. V shed 2 bases and J shed 4 bases, with 8 bases lying between them. CDR3 coding DNA: TGTGCCAGCAGCTTACAGGGGACCACTGAAGCTTTCTTT. As protein: CASSLQGTTEAFF. The full variable domain, its missing parts supplied by reference TRBV11-3 and TRBJ1-1, is EAGVVQSPRYKIIEKKQPVAFWCNPISGHNTLYWYLQNLGQGPELLIRYENEEAVDDSQLPKDRFSAERLKGVDSTLKIQPAELGDSAVYLCASSLQGTTEAFFGQGTRLTVV.

The CDR3 is CSVPDRVIEKLFF. The CDR3 DNA sequence: TGCAGTGTCCCGGACAGGGTAATTGAAAAACTGTTTTTT. This sequence joins TRBV20-1 and TRBJ1-4, with 8 bases lining up with TRBD1. Germline CDR1 and CDR2: DFQATT and SNEGSKA (reference sequence). The ends lost 7 bases at V and 7 bases at J; junction bases unmatched: 8. The CDR3 totals 13 residues.

The sample holds a few counts of this clonotype. The rearrangement joins TRBV19 to TRBJ1-1; tentatively, D is TRBD1 (5 bases). Germline CDR1 LNHDA, CDR2 SQIVND (reference sequence). This CDR3 has 14 residues. The ends were cut back, 3 bases at V and 1 base at J, with 9 bases in the middle. The CDR3 loop is CASSIGTPNTEAFF. CDR3 nucleotides: TGTGCCAGTAGTATTGGGACTCCGAACACTGAAGCTTTCTTT.

This chain joins TRBV18 and TRBJ2-5; no definite D call. Trimming shortened V by 5 bases and J by 3 bases, and 7 bases separated the two germline ends. Germline-derived CDR1 and CDR2 are KGHSH and LQKENI. The CDR3 is 12 amino acids. The CDR3 DNA is TGTGCCAGCTCAAACGGTGAAGAGACCCAGTACTTC. Translating gives CASSNGEETQYF.

CDR3 nucleotide sequence: TGCGCCAGCAGCTTGGGGAGCGGGGGTAACAATGAGCAGTTCTTC. Translation gives CASSLGSGGNNEQFF. The rearrangement links TRBV5-1 to TRBJ2-1; 8 bases fit TRBD2. From germline, CDR1 is SGHRS and CDR2 YFSETQ. Unmatched junction bases numbered 4, after V lost 0 bases and J lost 5 bases. The CDR3 is 15 residues long.

V and J are TRBV2 and TRBJ2-7; TRBD2 aligns across 13 bases. V lost 3 bases, J lost 4 bases, and 9 bases stayed unmatched. From germline, CDR1 is SNHLY and CDR2 FYNNEI. The CDR3 covers 17 residues. For the CDR3, the DNA is TGTGCCAGCAGTGAGTATGGACTAGCGGGAGACACGTACGAGCAGTACTTC. Encoded protein: CASSEYGLAGDTYEQYF.

This clonotype has just a few counts. The rearrangement uses TRBV6-2 or TRBV6-3 and TRBJ2-6; D uncertain. The V gene's germline CDR1 is MNHEY and CDR2 SVGEGT. Trimming shortened V by 5 bases and J by 2 bases, and 10 bases separated the two germline ends. The CDR3 totals 15 residues. The CDR3 sequence is CASSQHGPGANVLTF. The CDR3 DNA is TGTGCCAGCAGTCAACACGGGCCTGGGGCCAACGTCCTGACTTTC.

V and J are TRBV30 and TRBJ2-7, with unresolved D. CDR3 length equals 12 residues. Germline loops: CDR1 GTSNPN, CDR2 SVGIG (reference sequence). Trimming pared 2 bases from V and 1 base from J, leaving 6 bases between. The CDR3 is CAWSLGSYEQYF. CDR3 nucleotide sequence: TGTGCCTGGAGTCTTGGGTCCTACGAGCAGTACTTC.

This chain uses TRBV13 with TRBJ1-1; tentative D call: TRBD1 (5 bases). This CDR3 is 12 amino acids long. The V end was cut by 3 bases, the J end by 8 bases, with 10 bases between. Germline values: CDR1 PRHDT, CDR2 FYEKMQ (reference sequence). CDR3 coding DNA: TGTGCCAGCAGCTTGCAGGGACTGGAAGCTTTCTTT. It codes for CASSLQGLEAFF.

This clonotype was found a few times. J is TRBJ2-1 and V is TRBV4-3, with 9 nucleotides matching TRBD2. Germline CDR1 and CDR2: LGHNA and YSLEER. The junction had 11 bases not matched to a gene; V was cut back by 0 bases and J by 5 bases. The CDR3 loop spans 18 amino acids. CDR3 coding DNA: TGCGCCAGCAGCCAAGATTTCGCGGGGGGGTTTTTCAACAATGAGCAGTTCTTC. It yields the protein CASSQDFAGGFFNNEQFF.